This T cell receptor (beta chain) is drawn from a study of Ad26.COV2.S vaccination and SARS-CoV-2 variants. Clones were sequenced by immunoSEQ multiplex PCR, and TCRdb holds only the in-frame ones, with some missing. Of approximately 140,000 clones listed, about nine tenths are singletons. Germline V gives CDR1 LNHDA, CDR2 SQIVND (reference sequence). V lost 4 bases to trimming and J lost 7 bases; unmatched junction nucleotides: 3. The length of the CDR3 is 13 residues. Study-wide results and limits: Responses of spike-specific T cells (both CD8+ and CD4+) reportedly showed substantial breadth after vaccination.

Concerning this clone itself: What it binds is unknown.

This chain uses TRBV19 with TRBJ2-7, with TRBD1 identical over 11 bases. The input for sequencing was peripheral blood, taken after recovery from COVID-19. The receptor's source is a human donor who had recovered from COVID-19. The CDR3 DNA sequence: TGTGCCAGTAGTACCTGGGACAGGGGGGAGCAGTACTTC. Protein sequence: CASSTWDRGEQYF.